The rows below give T cell receptor beta chains drawn from one sample of a study of Graves' ophthalmopathy and Graves' hyperthyroidism. TCRdb redid the calling of the multiplex PCR reads with MiXCR, one entry per CDR3 protein. The sample shows hundreds of thousands of distinct CDR3 sequences, around a fifth of them seen only once. Sequencing was performed on peripheral blood. These TCRs come from a woman between 18 and 29 years old with stable Graves' hyperthyroidism. Some clones in this sample may be carry-over from other donors' samples. CDR3s include the opening cysteine and the closing phenylalanine or tryptophan.

V gene: TRBV7-8
J gene: TRBJ1-3
CDR3 protein: CASSLVGQFSGNTIYF

V gene: TRBV20-1
J gene: TRBJ2-5
CDR3 protein: CSARKGGETQYF

V gene: TRBV20-1
J gene: TRBJ1-2
CDR3 protein: CSARSWAGGDGYTF

V gene: TRBV5-1
J gene: TRBJ1-6
CDR3 protein: CASSLKQVNSPLHF

V gene: TRBV15
J gene: TRBJ1-5
CDR3 protein: CATSRAGPFNSNQPQHF

V gene: TRBV7-9
J gene: TRBJ2-5
CDR3 protein: CASSLGGRGKETQYF

V gene: TRBV5-1
J gene: TRBJ1-1
CDR3 protein: CASSLALGDTEAFF

V gene: TRBV5-1
J gene: TRBJ1-2
CDR3 protein: CASSEGQSDYGYTF

V gene: TRBV9
J gene: TRBJ1-2
CDR3 protein: CASSVDLQGRGYTF

V gene: TRBV5-1
J gene: TRBJ1-1
CDR3 protein: CASSSGGTLNTEAFF

V gene: TRBV27
J gene: TRBJ2-7
CDR3 protein: CASSPISTGRDEQYF

V gene: TRBV27
J gene: TRBJ2-5
CDR3 protein: CASSPQGAGGLETQYF

V gene: TRBV28
J gene: TRBJ1-1
CDR3 protein: CASSEIGTRDEAFF

V gene: TRBV6-1
J gene: TRBJ2-5
CDR3 protein: CASNPVAEVYQETQYF

V gene: TRBV12-3/TRBV12-4
J gene: TRBJ1-6
CDR3 protein: CASSLGLRGIRSPLHF

V gene: TRBV13
J gene: TRBJ2-1
CDR3 protein: CASSTRTGGEPNEQFF

V gene: TRBV27
J gene: TRBJ2-7
CDR3 protein: CATRPYRERAYEQYF